This T cell receptor (beta chain) appears in the sequencing data of a study of T-cell memory formation after mild COVID-19. This clonotype showed up just a few times. Its cognate antigen is unknown. Study conclusions and caveats: Clones that contracted from day 15 to 85 had balanced CD4/CD8; later expanders were CD4+ biased.

CDR3 length: 14 residues. V was trimmed by 5 bases and J by 4 bases, leaving 14 bases between them. Germline loops: CDR1 SGHAT, CDR2 FQNNGV. TCRalpha and TCRbeta libraries used 5'RACE with constant-segment primers and UMIs. MiXCR was run by TCRdb on the 5' RACE reads, yielding one entry per CDR3 protein. The sample has around 180,000 distinct CDR3 sequences, roughly 18% seen once. Source material: PBMCs or a T cell subset sorted from them (not recorded which). The chain couples TRBV11-2 to TRBJ1-1; perhaps TRBD1 as D (6 bases). The receptor comes from a young man who had mild COVID-19 (a few samples of this study predate the infection). Cell type and time point are not known. CDR3: CASSRPPGATEAFF. The CDR3 coding sequence is TGTGCCAGCAGCCGCCCACCAGGGGCCACTGAAGCTTTCTTT.